The 27 T cell receptor beta chains below were found in one sample sequenced in a study of blood T cell repertoires in COVID-19. TCRdb keeps only in-frame clones here, not all; method: immunoSEQ multiplex PCR. This sample has about 110,000 clones, with approximately 88% found just once. The sequencing sample was made of peripheral blood. The receptors come from a human donor in a cohort sampled during active COVID-19.

The rearrangement joins TRBV11-2 to TRBJ2-2, with a tentative D call TRBD2 (5 bases). Per the germline V gene, CDR1 is SGHAT and CDR2 is FQNNGV. Between the trimmed V and J ends, which lost 3 bases and 5 bases, there was a span of 10 bases. The length of the CDR3 is 14 residues. CDR3: CASSLMGGTGELFF. The CDR3 DNA is TGTGCCAGCAGCTTGATGGGCGGGACCGGGGAGCTGTTTTTT.

The V gene is TRBV18, the J gene TRBJ2-7, with TRBD1 as a possible D gene (6 bases). V was pared by 6 bases and J by 2 bases, with 26 bases between. There are 18 residues in the CDR3. CDR1 and CDR2 (germline): KGHSH, LQKENI. CDR3 loop: CASSTQTGSHSRAYEQYV. Written as DNA, the CDR3 is TGTGCCAGCTCCACACAGACAGGCAGCCATTCTCGGGCCTACGAGCAGTACGTC.

This rearrangement joins TRBV10-3 to TRBJ2-2; 7 bases fit TRBD1. CDR1 and CDR2 from the germline V gene are ENHRY and SYGVKD. Trimming took 10 bases from V and 4 from J; bases not matched to a gene: 15. The CDR3 length is 16 residues. The CDR3 coding sequence is TGTGCCACAACAACAGGGGAAGGGTTCCGCACCGGGGAGCTGTTTTTT. Encoded protein: CATTTGEGFRTGELFF.

The chain carries TRBV11-2 and TRBJ2-3, with D maybe TRBD2 (6 bases). The V gene lost 5 bases and the J gene lost 1 base, with 25 bases spanning the gap. This CDR3 has 19 amino acids. CDR1 SGHAT and CDR2 FQNNGV come from the germline V gene. The DNA of the CDR3 is TGTGCCAGCAGCCGCCGAGGGAGGTGGCGAGAGGGAGGCACAGATACGCAGTATTTT. This gives the protein CASSRRGRWREGGTDTQYF.

The chain links TRBV10-2 to TRBJ1-4; 7 bases are a match to TRBD1. CDR1 WSHSY and CDR2 SAAADI come from the germline V gene. This CDR3 spans 14 amino acids. With V trimmed by 8 bases and J by 0 bases, 3 bases remained unmatched. The CDR3: CASQGQATNEKLFF. CDR3 nucleotide sequence: TGCGCCAGCCAAGGACAGGCAACTAATGAAAAACTGTTTTTT.

The V call is TRBV27, the J call TRBJ2-1; 7 bases fit TRBD2. With V trimmed by 8 bases and J by 7 bases, 23 bases remained unmatched. This CDR3 has 18 amino acids. From germline, CDR1 is MNHEY and CDR2 SMNVEV (reference sequence). DNA for the CDR3: TGTGCCAGCCATTCTCAAAAGTCCCGGGACTACCTGGGAAATGAGCAGTTCTTC. Its translation is CASHSQKSRDYLGNEQFF.

This chain uses TRBV5-8 with TRBJ2-3; 7 nucleotides match TRBD2. Germline loops: CDR1 SGHTS, CDR2 YDEGEE. This CDR3 is 16 amino acids long. V was pared by 4 bases and J by 3 bases, with 11 bases of the junction left unmatched. The CDR3 here is CASSLRWQGGTDTQYF. CDR3 coding DNA: TGTGCCAGCAGCCTTCGGTGGCAGGGAGGGACAGATACGCAGTATTTT.

This rearrangement joins TRBV3-1 (or the pseudogene TRBV3-2) to TRBJ2-7, with TRBD2 as a possible D gene (6 bases). Germline lookup yields CDR1 LGHDT and CDR2 YNNKEL (reference sequence). The CDR3 runs 16 residues. With 1 base removed from V and 4 bases from J, the gap between germline ends came to 17 bases. The CDR3 is CASSQGDVAAGYEQYF. The CDR3 DNA sequence: TGTGCCAGCAGCCAAGGGGACGTAGCGGCGGGTTACGAGCAGTACTTC.

The rearrangement joins TRBV10-3 to TRBJ2-7; D gene unclear. CDR3 size: 18 residues. V was pared by 0 bases and J by 1 base, with 19 bases between. CDR1 is ENHRY, CDR2 SYGVKD, per germline. The CDR3 nucleotides are TGTGCCATCAGTGAGTCGTCTATCCTGCGCGGAAGGTCCTACGAGCAGTACTTC. Residues: CAISESSILRGRSYEQYF.

By share, this clone counts as medium-sized. The chain uses TRBV4-2 and TRBJ1-5; 8 positions agree with TRBD1. Germline V gene lookup returns CDR1 LGHNA and CDR2 YNFKEQ. This CDR3 is 20 amino acids long. J gave up 0 bases and V 4 bases, and 17 bases lay outside the gene matches. The CDR3 DNA reads TGTGCCAGCAGCCGATCAGGGACAGGCCCCGTCGGGGATAGCAATCAGCCCCAGCATTTT. Protein sequence: CASSRSGTGPVGDSNQPQHF.

The chain joins TRBV29-1 to TRBJ1-2; D ambiguous. Germline assignment: CDR1 SQVTM and CDR2 ANQGSEA. The CDR3 is 11 residues long. V lost 7 bases and J lost 2, with 8 bases in between. The DNA of the CDR3 is TGCAGCGCCCGTATCAACTATGGCTACACCTTC. Amino acids: CSARINYGYTF.

This clone was recorded a few times. The gene calls are TRBV18 and TRBJ2-7; D is unresolved. Trimming took off 3 bases at V and 7 bases at J, with 13 bases between the two ends. Germline CDR1 reads KGHSH; CDR2 reads LQKENI. This CDR3 contains 13 residues. CDR3 nucleotides: TGTGCCAGCTCACCTGCGGAAGGTACAGAGCAGTACGTC. Translating it yields CASSPAEGTEQYV.

The CDR3 loop is CASSQESRVTGELFF. As DNA, the CDR3 is TGCGCCAGCAGCCAAGAATCGAGGGTCACCGGGGAGCTGTTTTTT. This chain joins TRBV4-1 and TRBJ2-2; D is possibly TRBD2 (5 bases). This CDR3 spans 15 amino acids. V lost 0 bases to trimming and J lost 4 bases, with 9 bases between them. Germline CDR1 reads MGHRA; CDR2 reads YSYEKL.

CDR3 bases: TGCAGTGCTAGTCAGCGCAGCGTCCTTTACAATGAGCAGTTCTTC. Protein sequence: CSASQRSVLYNEQFF. The J gene is TRBJ2-1, the V gene TRBV20-1, with no clear D. With 3 bases removed from V and 4 bases from J, the gap between germline ends came to 16 bases. There are 15 residues in the CDR3. The V gene's germline CDR1 is DFQATT and CDR2 SNEGSKA (reference sequence).

V gene TRBV19 combines with J gene TRBJ2-1; TRBD2 matches at 7 bases. The CDR3 is 15 residues long. V lost 4 bases to trimming and J lost 4 bases; unmatched junction nucleotides: 7. Germline V CDR1 and CDR2: LNHDA, SQIVND (reference sequence). The CDR3 loop is CASSTSGARYNEQFF. CDR3 nucleotide sequence: TGTGCCAGTAGTACGAGCGGGGCCCGATACAATGAGCAGTTCTTC. Combining the CDR3 with reference TRBV19 and TRBJ2-1 gives the whole variable domain DGGITQSPKYLFRKEGQNVTLSCEQNLNHDAMYWYRQDPGQGLRLIYYSQIVNDFQKGDIAEGYSVSREKKESFPLTVTSAQKNPTAFYLCASSTSGARYNEQFFGPGTRLTVL.

The gene calls are TRBV4-3 and TRBJ2-1; D is perhaps TRBD2 (5 bases). The V gene's germline CDR1 is LGHNA and CDR2 YSLEER. This CDR3 contains 15 residues. The ends were cut back, 2 bases at V and 2 bases at J, with 10 bases in the middle. CDR3 sequence reads: CASSQTDGTYNEQFF. The CDR3 DNA reads TGCGCCAGCAGCCAAACGGACGGGACCTACAATGAGCAGTTCTTC.

The chain is built from TRBV5-6 and TRBJ1-1, with unresolved D. The CDR3 loop spans 14 amino acids. V was shortened by 0 bases and J by 1 base, with 7 bases between the two germline ends. The V gene's germline CDR1 is SGHDT and CDR2 YYEEEE. CDR3 sequence: CASSLADRNTEAFF. CDR3 coding DNA: TGTGCCAGCAGCTTGGCCGATAGGAACACTGAAGCTTTCTTT.

This chain joins TRBV28 and TRBJ1-6; TRBD1 matches at 9 bases. The V and J ends lost 5 bases and 9 bases, in that order; junction bases with no gene match: 8. CDR1 is MDHEN, CDR2 SYDVKM, per germline. The CDR3 runs to 15 residues. This CDR3 reads CASSGSGQGGSPLHF. The CDR3 DNA is TGTGCCAGCAGTGGCTCGGGACAGGGAGGTTCACCCCTCCACTTT. Full variable domain (outside the CDR3, taken from reference TRBV28 and TRBJ1-6): DVKVTQSSRYLVKRTGEKVFLECVQDMDHENMFWYRQDPGLGLRLIYFSYDVKMKEKGDIPEGYSVSREKKERFSLILESASTNQTSMYLCASSGSGQGGSPLHFGNGTRLTVT.

This clone was counted between two and nine times. V is TRBV6-2 or TRBV6-3 and J is TRBJ2-7, with 9 positions matching TRBD1. CDR1 is MNHEY, CDR2 SVGEGT, per germline. The J segment lost 6 bases and the V segment lost 5 bases, leaving 5 bases of the junction unmatched. CDR3 length equals 13 residues. The CDR3 loop is CASSDRGTGEQYF. The DNA of the CDR3 is TGTGCCAGCAGTGACAGGGGGACAGGCGAGCAGTACTTC.

The rearrangement links TRBV27 to TRBJ1-6, with TRBD1 matching over 7 bases. The J segment lost 8 bases and the V segment lost 3 bases, leaving 13 bases of the junction unmatched. The germline gives CDR1 MNHEY, CDR2 SMNVEV (reference sequence). CDR3 length equals 17 residues. CDR3 protein: CASSFGRQGKGHSPLHF. CDR3 coding DNA: TGTGCCAGCAGTTTTGGGAGACAGGGAAAGGGACATTCACCCCTCCACTTT.

This chain joins TRBV5-1 and TRBJ1-6, with D maybe TRBD1 (6 bases). V lost 4 bases to trimming and J lost 7 bases, with 12 bases between them. This CDR3 has 14 amino acids. Germline V gene data show CDR1 as SGHRS and CDR2 as YFSETQ. The CDR3 region has the DNA TGCGCCAGCAGCGGGGGCCAGGGGAATTCACCCCTCCACTTT. Translation: CASSGGQGNSPLHF.

There are a few counts of this clone. This chain joins TRBV4-3 and TRBJ1-1; D is perhaps TRBD1 (5 bases). This CDR3 has 17 residues. Germline assignment: CDR1 LGHNA and CDR2 YSLEER. V was trimmed by 0 bases and J by 5 bases, leaving 19 bases between them. The CDR3 DNA follows: TGCGCCAGCAGCCAAGATCGGGGCGGGGGGTTTAGGACTGAAGCTTTCTTT. Its protein product is CASSQDRGGGFRTEAFF.

V gene TRBV6-4 combines with J gene TRBJ2-7; TRBD2 matches 10 bases. The germline CDR1 and CDR2 sequences are MRHNA and SNTAGT. The CDR3 consists of 16 residues. Trimming at V came to 7 bases and at J to 3 bases, leaving 12 bases not matched to a gene. CDR3 nucleotides: TGTGCCAGCAACCGGATAAGCGGGAGGGCTTTCTACGAGCAGTACGTC. Encoded protein: CASNRISGRAFYEQYV.

CDR3 sequence: CASSLFGTSERTDTQYF. The CDR3 bases are TGTGCCAGCAGCCTTTTTGGGACTAGCGAGAGGACAGATACGCAGTATTTT. This chain links TRBV2 with TRBJ2-3; 10 bases agree with TRBD2. This CDR3 has 17 amino acids. Germline V gene sequence: CDR1 SNHLY, CDR2 FYNNEI. V shed 6 bases and J 3 bases; nucleotides not matched to a gene: 12.

The chain has TRBV3-1 (or the pseudogene TRBV3-2) and TRBJ2-7; maybe TRBD2 (6 bases). Per the germline V gene, CDR1 is LGHDT and CDR2 is YNNKEL (reference sequence). V lost 0 bases, J lost 4 bases, and 19 bases lay in between. This CDR3 is 17 amino acids long. The CDR3 region is CASSQDRSSRRGYEQYF. In DNA form, the CDR3 reads TGTGCCAGCAGCCAAGATAGGAGCAGCCGGAGGGGATACGAGCAGTACTTC.

This clone was seen a single time. The gene calls are TRBV7-2 and TRBJ1-2, with D hard to call. The V gene's germline CDR1 is SGHTA and CDR2 FQGNSA. With 1 base removed from V and 3 bases from J, the gap between germline ends came to 18 bases. The CDR3 length is 17 residues. CDR3 nucleotide sequence: TGTGCCAGCAGCTTAGTCGGACTGACCCGCGAGCACTATGGCTACACCTTC. Translation: CASSLVGLTREHYGYTF.

This clone was picked up a small number of times. CDR3 sequence reads: CASRETGMTYNSPLHF. DNA for the CDR3: TGTGCCAGCAGAGAGACAGGAATGACGTATAATTCACCCCTCCACTTT. V usage is TRBV25-1 and J usage is TRBJ1-6; a possible D gene is TRBD1 (6 bases). V lost 6 bases to trimming and J lost 4 bases, with 16 bases between them. CDR1 and CDR2 (germline): MGHDK, SYGVNS. The CDR3 consists of 16 residues.